The source of this T cell receptor beta chain is a study of Graves' ophthalmopathy and Graves' hyperthyroidism. Regarding the study as a whole: The authors also found most expanded thyroid clonotypes above 0.001 frequency in blood.

Investigators amplified TCR beta CDR3 regions from RNA transcripts. A first-round RT-PCR used HTBI primers, followed by a second-round multiplex PCR. One entry per CDR3 protein results from TCRdb running MiXCR on the multiplex PCR reads. The sample lists about 740,000 distinct CDR3 sequences, roughly 41% occurring once. With 3 bases removed from V and 6 bases from J, the gap between germline ends came to 17 bases. Germline V gene data show CDR1 as SGHTA and CDR2 as FQGTGA. The length of the CDR3 is 16 residues. Other autoimmune diseases, uncontrolled infections, pregnancy or lactation excluded patients from enrollment. This clonotype has at least ten counts. Its antigen remains unidentified.

The chain employs TRBV7-3 and TRBJ2-2; D remains ambiguous. Sample: peripheral blood. This clonotype originated in an adult man with Graves' ophthalmopathy. CDR3 nucleotide sequence: TGTGCCAGCAGCTTGAGCCCCTTAGCTGTAGCCGGGGAGCTGTTTTTT. Protein product: CASSLSPLAVAGELFF.